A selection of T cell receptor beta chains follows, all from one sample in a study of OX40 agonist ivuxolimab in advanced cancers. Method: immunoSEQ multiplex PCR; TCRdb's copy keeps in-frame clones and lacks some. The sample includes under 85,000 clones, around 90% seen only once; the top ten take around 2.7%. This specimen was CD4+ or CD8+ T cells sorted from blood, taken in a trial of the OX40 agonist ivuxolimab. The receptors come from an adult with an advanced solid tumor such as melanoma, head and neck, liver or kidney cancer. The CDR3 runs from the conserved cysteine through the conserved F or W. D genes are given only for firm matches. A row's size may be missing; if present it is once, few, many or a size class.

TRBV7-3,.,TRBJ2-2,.,TGTGCCAGCAGCTCTACCGGGGCCGGGGAGCTGTTTTTT,CASSSTGAGELFF
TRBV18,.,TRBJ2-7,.,TGTGCCAGCTCACCACTCGACGAGGGCTACGAGCAGTACTTC,CASSPLDEGYEQYF
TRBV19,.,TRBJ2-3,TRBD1,TGTGCCAGTAGTATAGAATCACAGGGGCCGATCACAGATACGCAGTATTTT,CASSIESQGPITDTQYF
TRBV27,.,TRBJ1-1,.,TGTGCCAGCAGTTTATTAAGGGGCGTCGGTGAAGCTTTCTTT,CASSLLRGVGEAFF
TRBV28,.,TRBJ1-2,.,TGTGCCAGCAGTTTAGGTACCAGGGTTGGCTACACCTTC,CASSLGTRVGYTF
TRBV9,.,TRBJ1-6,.,TGTGCCAGCAGCGTTAGCCGGGGGGCTCCCGATTCACCCCTCCACTTT,CASSVSRGAPDSPLHF
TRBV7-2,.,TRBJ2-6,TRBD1,TGTGCCAGCAGCTTAGGAGGCACGGCCAGGGGGTCGCCTGTCCTGACTTTC,CASSLGGTARGSPVLTF
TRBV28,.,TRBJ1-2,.,TGTGCCAGCAGTTCCCGGGACTGGAACTCTGAGGGCTACACCTTC,CASSSRDWNSEGYTF
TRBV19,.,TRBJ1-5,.,TGTGCCATTTCCGGGACGGTGAGCAATCAGCCCCAGCATTTT,CAISGTVSNQPQHF
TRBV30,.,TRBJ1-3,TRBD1,TGTGCCTGGAGTGTATTACAGGGGGGAGACACCATATATTTT,CAWSVLQGGDTIYF
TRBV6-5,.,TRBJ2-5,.,TGTGCCAGCAGTTACTACAATGCAGAGTCGACCCAGTACTTC,CASSYYNAESTQYF
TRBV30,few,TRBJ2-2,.,TGTGCCTGGAGTAACGGTTTGCACGGGGAGCTGTTTTTT,CAWSNGLHGELFF
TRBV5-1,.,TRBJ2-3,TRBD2,TGCGCCAGCAGCTCAGTTACCGGGACTAGCGGGTCCGGAGATACGCAGTATTTT,CASSSVTGTSGSGDTQYF